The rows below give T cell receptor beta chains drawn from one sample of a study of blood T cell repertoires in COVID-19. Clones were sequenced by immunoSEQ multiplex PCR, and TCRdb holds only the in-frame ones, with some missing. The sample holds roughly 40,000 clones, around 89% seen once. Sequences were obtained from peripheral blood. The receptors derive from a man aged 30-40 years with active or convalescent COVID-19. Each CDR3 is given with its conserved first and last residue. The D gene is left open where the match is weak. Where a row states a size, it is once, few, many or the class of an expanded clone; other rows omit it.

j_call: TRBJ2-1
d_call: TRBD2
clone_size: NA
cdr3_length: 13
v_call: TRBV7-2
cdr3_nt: TGTGCCAGCAGGCCCTTTACTAGCGGTGAGCAGTTCTTC
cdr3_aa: CASRPFTSGEQFF

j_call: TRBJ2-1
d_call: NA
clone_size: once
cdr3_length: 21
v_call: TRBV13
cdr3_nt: TGTGCCAGCAGCTTAGGTGCGGTCGTCAGGGGTTACCGGTTGCGCTACAATGAGCAGTTCTTC
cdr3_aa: CASSLGAVVRGYRLRYNEQFF

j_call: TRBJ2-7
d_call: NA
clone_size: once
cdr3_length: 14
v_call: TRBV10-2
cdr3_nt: TGCGCCAGCAGTGAGTCAGCGGAGGGGTACGAGCAGTACTTC
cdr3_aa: CASSESAEGYEQYF

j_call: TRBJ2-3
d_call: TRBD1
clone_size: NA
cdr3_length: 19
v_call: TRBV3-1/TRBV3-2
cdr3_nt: TGTGCCAGCAGCCAAGAGTGGAATCGACAGGGGGCCGAAACAGATACGCAGTATTTT
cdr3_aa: CASSQEWNRQGAETDTQYF

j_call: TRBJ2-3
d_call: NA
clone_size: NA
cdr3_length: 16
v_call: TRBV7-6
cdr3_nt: TGTGCCAGCAGCTCAATCGGGGTCACTAGCACAGATACGCAGTATTTT
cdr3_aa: CASSSIGVTSTDTQYF

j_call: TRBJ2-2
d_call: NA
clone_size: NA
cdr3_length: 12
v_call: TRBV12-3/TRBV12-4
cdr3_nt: TGTGCCAGCGGGACTCCTGTCGGGGAGCTGTTTTTT
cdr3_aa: CASGTPVGELFF

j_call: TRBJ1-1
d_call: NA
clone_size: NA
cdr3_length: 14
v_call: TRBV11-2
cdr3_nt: TGTGCCAGCAGCAGAATACAGGGATACACTGAAGCTTTCTTT
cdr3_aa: CASSRIQGYTEAFF

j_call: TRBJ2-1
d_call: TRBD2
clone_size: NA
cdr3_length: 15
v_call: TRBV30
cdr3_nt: TGTGCCTGGAGTGTTTTTAGCGGGATTTACAATGAGCAGTTCTTC
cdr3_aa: CAWSVFSGIYNEQFF

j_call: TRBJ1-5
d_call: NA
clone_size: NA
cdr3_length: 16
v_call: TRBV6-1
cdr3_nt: TGTGCCAGCAGTGAATGGGGAGCTTCGAGCAATCAGCCCCAGCATTTT
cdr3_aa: CASSEWGASSNQPQHF

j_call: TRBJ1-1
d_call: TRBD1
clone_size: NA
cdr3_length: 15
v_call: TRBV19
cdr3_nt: TGTGCCAGTAGTCTCCAAGGGGGCCCGAACACTGAAGCTTTCTTT
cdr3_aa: CASSLQGGPNTEAFF

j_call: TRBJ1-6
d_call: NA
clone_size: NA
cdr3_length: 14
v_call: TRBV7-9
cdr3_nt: TGTGCCAGCAGCTTAGAGCGGGGAAGTTCACCCCTCCACTTT
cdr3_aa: CASSLERGSSPLHF

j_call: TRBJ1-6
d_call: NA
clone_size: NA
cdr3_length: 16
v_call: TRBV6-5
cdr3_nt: TGTGCCAGCAGTTACTGGAGACCGAGGTCTAATTCACCCCTCCACTTT
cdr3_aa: CASSYWRPRSNSPLHF

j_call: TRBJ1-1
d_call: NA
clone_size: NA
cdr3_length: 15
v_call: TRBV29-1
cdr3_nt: TGCAGCGTTGGTGGGGCAGGGGTGTGGAACACTGAAGCTTTCTTT
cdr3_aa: CSVGGAGVWNTEAFF

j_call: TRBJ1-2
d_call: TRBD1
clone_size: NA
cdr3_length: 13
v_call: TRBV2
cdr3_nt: TGTGCCAGCAGTGGACAGGGGGCGAAGGGCTACACCTTC
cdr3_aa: CASSGQGAKGYTF

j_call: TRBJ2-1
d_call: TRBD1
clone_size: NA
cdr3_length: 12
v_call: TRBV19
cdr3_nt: TGTGCCAGCCGACAGGGTTACAATGAGCAGTTCTTC
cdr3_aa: CASRQGYNEQFF

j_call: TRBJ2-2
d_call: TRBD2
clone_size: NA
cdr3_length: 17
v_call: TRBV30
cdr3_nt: TGTGCCCTCGACAAACATCTAGCGGGAGTCGGTACCGGGGAGCTGTTTTTT
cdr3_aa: CALDKHLAGVGTGELFF

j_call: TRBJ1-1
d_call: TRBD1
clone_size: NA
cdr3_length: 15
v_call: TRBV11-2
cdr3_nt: TGTGCCAGCAGCTCCCCGGACAGGGGAGTCACTGAAGCTTTCTTT
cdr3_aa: CASSSPDRGVTEAFF

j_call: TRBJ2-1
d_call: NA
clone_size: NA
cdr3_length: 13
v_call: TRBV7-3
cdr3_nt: TGTGCCAGCAGCTTAGCGGGAAACAATGAGCAGTTCTTC
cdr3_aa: CASSLAGNNEQFF

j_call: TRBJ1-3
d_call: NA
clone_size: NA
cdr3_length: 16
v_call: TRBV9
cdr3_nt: TGTGCCAGCAGCGTAGAGGGTCAGGGAACTGGAAACACCATATATTTT
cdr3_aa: CASSVEGQGTGNTIYF

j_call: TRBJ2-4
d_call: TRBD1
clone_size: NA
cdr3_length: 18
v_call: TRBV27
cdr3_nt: TGTGCCAGCAGTCCTAGGGGGACAGACCTGAGGACCAAAAACATTCAGTACTTC
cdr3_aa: CASSPRGTDLRTKNIQYF

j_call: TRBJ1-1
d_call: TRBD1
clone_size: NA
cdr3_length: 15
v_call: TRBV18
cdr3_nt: TGTGCCAGCTCACCAAGACAGGGGGCGAACACTGAAGCTTTCTTT
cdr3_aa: CASSPRQGANTEAFF

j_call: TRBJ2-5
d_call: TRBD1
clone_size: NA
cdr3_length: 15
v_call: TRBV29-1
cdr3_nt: TGCAGCGTTGACCGGGGCAGGGGGCTTGGAGAGACCCAGTACTTC
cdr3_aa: CSVDRGRGLGETQYF

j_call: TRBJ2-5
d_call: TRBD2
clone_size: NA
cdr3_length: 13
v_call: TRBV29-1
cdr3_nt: TGCAGCGTTCCGAGCGGGGGGCGTTGGACCCAGTACTTC
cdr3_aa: CSVPSGGRWTQYF

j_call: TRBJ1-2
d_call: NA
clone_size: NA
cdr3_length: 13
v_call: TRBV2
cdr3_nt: TGTGCCAGCAGTGCCCGGGACTTGTATGGCTACACCTTC
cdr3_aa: CASSARDLYGYTF

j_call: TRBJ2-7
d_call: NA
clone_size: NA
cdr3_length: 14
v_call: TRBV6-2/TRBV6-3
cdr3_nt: TGTGCCAGCAGTTACTCAACAGGGCCCTACGAGCAGTACTTC
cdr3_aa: CASSYSTGPYEQYF

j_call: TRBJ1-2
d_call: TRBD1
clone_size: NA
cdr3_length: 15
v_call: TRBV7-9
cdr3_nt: TGTGCCAGCAGCCCCCGACAGGGGGGAACAGGCGGCTACACCTTC
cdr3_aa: CASSPRQGGTGGYTF

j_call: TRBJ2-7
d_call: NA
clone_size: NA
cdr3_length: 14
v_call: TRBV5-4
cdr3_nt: TGTGCCAGCAGCTTGGGGAGGGACAGCTACGAGCAGTACTTC
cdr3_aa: CASSLGRDSYEQYF

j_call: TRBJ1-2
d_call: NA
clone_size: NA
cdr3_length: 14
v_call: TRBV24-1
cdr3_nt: TGTGCCACCAGTGATCCACGGCGCGGCTATGGCTACACCTTC
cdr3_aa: CATSDPRRGYGYTF

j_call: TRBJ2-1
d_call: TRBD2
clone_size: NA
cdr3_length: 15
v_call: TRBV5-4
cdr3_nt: TGTGCCAGCAGCTACGGACTAGCGGGACACAATGAGCAGTTCTTC
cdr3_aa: CASSYGLAGHNEQFF

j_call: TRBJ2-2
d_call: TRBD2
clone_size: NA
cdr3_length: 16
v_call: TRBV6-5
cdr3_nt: TGTGCCAGCAGTTACCTGCGGGGGACGAACACCGGGGAGCTGTTTTTT
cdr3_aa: CASSYLRGTNTGELFF

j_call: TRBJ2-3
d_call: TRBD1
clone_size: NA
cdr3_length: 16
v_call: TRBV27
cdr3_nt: TGTGCCAGCAGCTCCCACAGGGGGTCACTGCAAGATACGCAGTATTTT
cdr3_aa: CASSSHRGSLQDTQYF

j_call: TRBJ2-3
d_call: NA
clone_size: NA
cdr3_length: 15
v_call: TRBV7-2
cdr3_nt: TGTGCCAGCAGCTTAGCGACAGGCCCCACAGATACGCAGTATTTT
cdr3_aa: CASSLATGPTDTQYF

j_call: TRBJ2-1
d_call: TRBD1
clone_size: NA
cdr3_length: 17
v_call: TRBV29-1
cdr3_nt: TGCAGCGTTGGATATGCACCCGGGGGACAGGGGTACAATGAGCAGTTCTTC
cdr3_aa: CSVGYAPGGQGYNEQFF

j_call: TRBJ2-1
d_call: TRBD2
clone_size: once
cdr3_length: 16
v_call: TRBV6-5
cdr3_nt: TGTGCCAGCAGTTACTCGAGCACTAGCGGGAACAATGAGCAGTTCTTC
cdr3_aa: CASSYSSTSGNNEQFF

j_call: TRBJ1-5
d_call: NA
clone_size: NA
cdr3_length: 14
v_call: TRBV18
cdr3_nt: TGTGCCAGCTCACCCGCCAGGGGCAGTCAGCCCCAGCATTTT
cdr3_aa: CASSPARGSQPQHF

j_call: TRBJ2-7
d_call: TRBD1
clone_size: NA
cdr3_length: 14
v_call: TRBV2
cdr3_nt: TGTGCCAGCAGCGCCGGGACAGCCGCCTACGAGCAGTACTTC
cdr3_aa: CASSAGTAAYEQYF

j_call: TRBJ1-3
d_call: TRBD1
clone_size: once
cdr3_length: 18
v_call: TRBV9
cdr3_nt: TGTGCCAGCAGCTCAAATAGATGGGACAGGCAGGGTGGAAACACCATATATTTT
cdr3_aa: CASSSNRWDRQGGNTIYF

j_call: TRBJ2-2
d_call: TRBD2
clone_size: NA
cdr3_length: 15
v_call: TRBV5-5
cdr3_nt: TGTGCCAGCACCCAGACTAGCGGGGGGCCCGGGGAGCTGTTTTTT
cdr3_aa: CASTQTSGGPGELFF

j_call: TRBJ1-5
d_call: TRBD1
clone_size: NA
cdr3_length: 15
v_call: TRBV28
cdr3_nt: TGTGCCAGCAGTTATACAGGGGGCCGGAATCAGCCCCAGCATTTT
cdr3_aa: CASSYTGGRNQPQHF

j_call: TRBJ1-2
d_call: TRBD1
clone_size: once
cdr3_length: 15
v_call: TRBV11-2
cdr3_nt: TGTGCCAGCAGCTTAAACAGGGGGCAGGCCTATGGCTACACCTTC
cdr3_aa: CASSLNRGQAYGYTF

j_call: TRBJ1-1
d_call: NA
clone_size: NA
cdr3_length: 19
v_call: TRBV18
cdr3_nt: TGTGCCAGCTCAACAAAAGGGGCGGGAGTCGACAGATTTGGCACTGAAGCTTTCTTT
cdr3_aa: CASSTKGAGVDRFGTEAFF

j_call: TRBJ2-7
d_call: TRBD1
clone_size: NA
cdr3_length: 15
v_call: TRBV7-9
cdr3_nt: TGTGCCAGCAGCCGTGCCGGGACAGGGAGGTACGAGCAGTACTTC
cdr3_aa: CASSRAGTGRYEQYF

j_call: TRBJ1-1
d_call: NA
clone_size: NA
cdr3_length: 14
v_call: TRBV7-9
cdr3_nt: TGTGCCAGCAGCTTATATGGGACTTGGACTGAAGCTTTCTTT
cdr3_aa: CASSLYGTWTEAFF

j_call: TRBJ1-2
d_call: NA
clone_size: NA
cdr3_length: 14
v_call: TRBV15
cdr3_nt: TGTGCCACCAGCAATAGGAGGGACCTGGTAGGCTACACCTTC
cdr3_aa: CATSNRRDLVGYTF

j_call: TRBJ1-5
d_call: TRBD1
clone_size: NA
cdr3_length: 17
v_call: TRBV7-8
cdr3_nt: TGTGCCAGCAGCCAGAGGGGACAGGGGGCGCGAAATCAGCCCCAGCATTTT
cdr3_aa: CASSQRGQGARNQPQHF

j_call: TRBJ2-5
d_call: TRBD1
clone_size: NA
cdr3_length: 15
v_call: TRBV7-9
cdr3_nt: TGTGCCAGCAGCCCCGGACAGGGGGCGGGAGAGACCCAGTACTTC
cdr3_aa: CASSPGQGAGETQYF

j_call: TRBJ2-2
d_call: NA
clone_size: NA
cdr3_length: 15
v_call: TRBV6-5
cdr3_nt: TGTGCCAGCAGGCGACTGACCCTGAACACCGGGGAGCTGTTTTTT
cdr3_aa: CASRRLTLNTGELFF

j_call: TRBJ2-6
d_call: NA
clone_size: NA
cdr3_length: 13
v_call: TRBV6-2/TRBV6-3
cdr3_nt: TGTGCCAGCAGTTTAGCTGGGGCCAACGTCCTGACTTTC
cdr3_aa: CASSLAGANVLTF

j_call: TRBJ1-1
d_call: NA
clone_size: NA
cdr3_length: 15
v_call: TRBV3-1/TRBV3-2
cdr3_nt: TGTGCCAGCAGCCGGCATGTAGGGGCTAACACTGAAGCTTTCTTT
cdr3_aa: CASSRHVGANTEAFF

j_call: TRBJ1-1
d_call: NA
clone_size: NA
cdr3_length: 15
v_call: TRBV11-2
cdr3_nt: TGTGCCAGCAGCTTAGGCGGGACCGCCCAGGCGGAAGCTTTCTTT
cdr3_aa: CASSLGGTAQAEAFF

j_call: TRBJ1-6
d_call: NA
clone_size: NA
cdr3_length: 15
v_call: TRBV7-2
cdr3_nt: TGTGCCAGCAGCTCGCCTTGGGAGTATAATTCACCCCTCCACTTT
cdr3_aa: CASSSPWEYNSPLHF

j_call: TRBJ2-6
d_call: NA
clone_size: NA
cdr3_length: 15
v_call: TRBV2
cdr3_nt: TGTGCCAGCAGTGTCACAGGGTCTGGGGCCAACGTCCTGACTTTC
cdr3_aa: CASSVTGSGANVLTF

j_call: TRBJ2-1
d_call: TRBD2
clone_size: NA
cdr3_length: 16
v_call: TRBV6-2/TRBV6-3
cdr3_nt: TGTGCCAGCCGTTCGATTCGGGGGGGCTCCTACAATGAGCAGTTCTTC
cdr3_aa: CASRSIRGGSYNEQFF

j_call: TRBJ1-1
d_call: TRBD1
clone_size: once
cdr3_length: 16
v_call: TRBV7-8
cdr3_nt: TGTGCCAGCAGCTTAGCGGCAGGGGGGTTGAGGACTGAAGCTTTCTTT
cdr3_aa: CASSLAAGGLRTEAFF

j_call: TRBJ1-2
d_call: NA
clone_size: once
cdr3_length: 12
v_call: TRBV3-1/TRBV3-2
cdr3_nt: TGTGCCAGCAAGCTGAGATCCGGTGGCTACACCTTC
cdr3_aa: CASKLRSGGYTF